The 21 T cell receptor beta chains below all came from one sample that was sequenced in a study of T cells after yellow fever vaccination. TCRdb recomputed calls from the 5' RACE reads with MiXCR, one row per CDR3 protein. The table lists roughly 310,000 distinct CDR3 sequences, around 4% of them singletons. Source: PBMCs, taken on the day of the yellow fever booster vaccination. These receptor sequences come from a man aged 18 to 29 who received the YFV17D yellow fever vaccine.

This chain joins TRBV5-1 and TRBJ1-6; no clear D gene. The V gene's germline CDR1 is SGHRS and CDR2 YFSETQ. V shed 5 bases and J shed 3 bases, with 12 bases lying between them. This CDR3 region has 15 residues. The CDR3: CASSSTPDYNSPLHF. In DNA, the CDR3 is TGCGCCAGCAGTTCGACTCCAGACTATAATTCACCCCTCCACTTT.

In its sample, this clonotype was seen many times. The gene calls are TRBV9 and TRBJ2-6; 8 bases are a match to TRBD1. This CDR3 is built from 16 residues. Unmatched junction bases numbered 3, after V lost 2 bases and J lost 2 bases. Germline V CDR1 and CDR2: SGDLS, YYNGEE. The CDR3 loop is CASSVATGAGANVLTF. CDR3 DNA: TGTGCCAGCAGCGTGGCGACAGGGGCTGGGGCCAACGTCCTGACTTTC.

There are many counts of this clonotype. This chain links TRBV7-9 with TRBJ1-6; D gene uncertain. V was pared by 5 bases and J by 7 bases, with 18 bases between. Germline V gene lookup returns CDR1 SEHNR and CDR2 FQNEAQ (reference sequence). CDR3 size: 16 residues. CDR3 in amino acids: CASSPSRPGRNSPLHF. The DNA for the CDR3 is TGTGCCAGCAGCCCTAGCCGACCCGGGCGGAATTCACCCCTCCACTTT.

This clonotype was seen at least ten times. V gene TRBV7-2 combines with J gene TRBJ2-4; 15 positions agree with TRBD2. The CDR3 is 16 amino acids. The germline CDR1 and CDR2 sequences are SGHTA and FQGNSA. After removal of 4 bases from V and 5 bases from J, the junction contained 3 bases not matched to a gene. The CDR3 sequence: CASSSGTSGGQNIQYF. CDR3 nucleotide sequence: TGTGCCAGCAGCTCAGGGACTAGCGGGGGGCAAAACATTCAGTACTTC.

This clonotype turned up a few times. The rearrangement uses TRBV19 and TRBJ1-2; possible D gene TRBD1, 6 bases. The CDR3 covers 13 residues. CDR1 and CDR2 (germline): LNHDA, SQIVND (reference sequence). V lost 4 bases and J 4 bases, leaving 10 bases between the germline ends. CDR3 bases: TGTGCCAGTAGTACCCCGACAGGCTATGGCTACACCTTC. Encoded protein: CASSTPTGYGYTF.

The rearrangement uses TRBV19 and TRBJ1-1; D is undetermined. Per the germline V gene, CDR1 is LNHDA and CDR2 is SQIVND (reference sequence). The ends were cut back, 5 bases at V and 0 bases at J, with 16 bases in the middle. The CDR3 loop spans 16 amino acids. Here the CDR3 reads CASSPSAGNMNTEAFF. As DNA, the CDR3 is TGTGCCAGTAGTCCCTCGGCGGGTAACATGAACACTGAAGCTTTCTTT.

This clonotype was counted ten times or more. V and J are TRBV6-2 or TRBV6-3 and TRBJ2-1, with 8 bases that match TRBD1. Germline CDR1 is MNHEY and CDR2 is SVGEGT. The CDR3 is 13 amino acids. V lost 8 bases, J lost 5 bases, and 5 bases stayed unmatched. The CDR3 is CASALTGDNEQFF. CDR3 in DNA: TGTGCCAGCGCCCTGACAGGGGACAATGAGCAGTTCTTC.

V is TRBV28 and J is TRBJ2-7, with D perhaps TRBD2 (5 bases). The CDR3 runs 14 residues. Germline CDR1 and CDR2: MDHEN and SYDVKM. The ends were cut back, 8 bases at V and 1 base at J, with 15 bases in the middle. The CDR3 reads CASSRGRRSYEQYV. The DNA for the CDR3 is TGTGCCAGCTCACGGGGTAGGAGGTCCTACGAGCAGTACGTC.

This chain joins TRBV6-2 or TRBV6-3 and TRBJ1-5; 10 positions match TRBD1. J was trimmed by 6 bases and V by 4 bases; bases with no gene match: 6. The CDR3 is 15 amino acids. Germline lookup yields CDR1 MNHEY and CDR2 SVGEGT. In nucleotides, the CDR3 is TGTGCCAGCAGTTGGACAGGGGGAACGGGTCAGCCCCAGCATTTT. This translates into CASSWTGGTGQPQHF.

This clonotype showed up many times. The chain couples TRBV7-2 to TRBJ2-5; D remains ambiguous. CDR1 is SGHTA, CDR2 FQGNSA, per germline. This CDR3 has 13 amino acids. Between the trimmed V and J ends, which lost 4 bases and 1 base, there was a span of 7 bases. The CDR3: CASSSYLQETQYF. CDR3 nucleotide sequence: TGTGCCAGCAGCTCCTACCTCCAAGAGACCCAGTACTTC.

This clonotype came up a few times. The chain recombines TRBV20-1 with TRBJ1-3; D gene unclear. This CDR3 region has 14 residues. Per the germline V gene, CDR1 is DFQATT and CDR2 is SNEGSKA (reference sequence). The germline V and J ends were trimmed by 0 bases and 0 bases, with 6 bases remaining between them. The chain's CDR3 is CSAREGSSGNTIYF. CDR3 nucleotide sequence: TGCAGTGCTAGAGAGGGCAGCTCTGGAAACACCATATATTTT.

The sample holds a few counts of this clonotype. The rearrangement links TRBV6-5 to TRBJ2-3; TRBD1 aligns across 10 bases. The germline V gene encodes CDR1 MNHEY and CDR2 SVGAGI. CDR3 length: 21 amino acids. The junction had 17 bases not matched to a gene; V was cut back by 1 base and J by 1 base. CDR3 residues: CASSYYRDRGTGTLGTDTQYF. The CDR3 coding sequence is TGTGCCAGCAGTTACTACCGGGACAGGGGAACGGGGACCTTGGGCACAGATACGCAGTATTTT.

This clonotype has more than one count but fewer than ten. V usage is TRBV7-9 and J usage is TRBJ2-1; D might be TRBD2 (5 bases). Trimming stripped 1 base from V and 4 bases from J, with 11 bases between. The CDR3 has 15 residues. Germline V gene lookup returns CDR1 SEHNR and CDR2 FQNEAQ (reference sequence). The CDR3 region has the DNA TGTGCCAGCAGCTTAGGTTCGGAGGCTTACAATGAGCAGTTCTTC. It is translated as CASSLGSEAYNEQFF.

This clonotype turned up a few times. The CDR3 region is CASSPTGEGANYGYTF. As DNA, the CDR3 is TGCGCCAGCAGCCCGACAGGAGAGGGTGCTAACTATGGCTACACCTTC. This chain uses TRBV5-1 with TRBJ1-2, with a possible D match to TRBD1 (6 bases). This CDR3 has 16 amino acids. Germline lookup yields CDR1 SGHRS and CDR2 YFSETQ. Trimming shortened V by 4 bases and J by 0 bases, and 16 bases separated the two germline ends.

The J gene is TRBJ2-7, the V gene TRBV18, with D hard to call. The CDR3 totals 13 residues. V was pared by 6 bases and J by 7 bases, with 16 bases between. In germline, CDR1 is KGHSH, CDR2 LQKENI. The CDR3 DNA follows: TGTGCCAGCTCCCCCGACGTCTTGAGGGAGCAGTACGTC. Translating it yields CASSPDVLREQYV.

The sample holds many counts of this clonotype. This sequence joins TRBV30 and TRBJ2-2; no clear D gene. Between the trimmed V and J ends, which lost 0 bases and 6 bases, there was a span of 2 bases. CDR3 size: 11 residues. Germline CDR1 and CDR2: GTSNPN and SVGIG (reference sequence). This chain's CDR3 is CAWSVAGELFF. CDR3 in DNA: TGTGCCTGGAGTGTGGCCGGGGAGCTGTTTTTT.

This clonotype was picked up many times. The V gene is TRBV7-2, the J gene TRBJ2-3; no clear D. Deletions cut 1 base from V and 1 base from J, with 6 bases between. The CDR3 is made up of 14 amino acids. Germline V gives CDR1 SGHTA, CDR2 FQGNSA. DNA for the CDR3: TGTGCCAGCAGCTTAGACGCGGGCACAGATACGCAGTATTTT. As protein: CASSLDAGTDTQYF.

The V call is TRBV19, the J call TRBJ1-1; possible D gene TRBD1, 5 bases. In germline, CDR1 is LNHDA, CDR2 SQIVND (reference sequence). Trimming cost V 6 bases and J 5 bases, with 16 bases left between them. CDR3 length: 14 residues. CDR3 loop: CASRRTTEETEAFF. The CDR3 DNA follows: TGTGCCAGTAGGAGGACAACGGAGGAGACTGAAGCTTTCTTT.

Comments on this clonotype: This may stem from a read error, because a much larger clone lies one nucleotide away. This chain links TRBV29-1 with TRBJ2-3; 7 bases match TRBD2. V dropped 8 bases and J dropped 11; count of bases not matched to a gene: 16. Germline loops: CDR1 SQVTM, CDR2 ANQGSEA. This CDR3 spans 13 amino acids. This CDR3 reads CSRAAGPGEGQYF. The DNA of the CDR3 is TGCAGCAGGGCCGCGGGGCCCGGGGAGGGGCAGTATTTT.

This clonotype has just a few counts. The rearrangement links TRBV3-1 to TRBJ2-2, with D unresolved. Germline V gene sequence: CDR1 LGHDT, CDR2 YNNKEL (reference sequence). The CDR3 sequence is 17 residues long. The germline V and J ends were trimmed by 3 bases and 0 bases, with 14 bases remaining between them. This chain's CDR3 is CASSHPDGDTNTGELFF. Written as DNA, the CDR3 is TGTGCCAGCAGCCACCCGGATGGGGATACGAACACCGGGGAGCTGTTTTTT.

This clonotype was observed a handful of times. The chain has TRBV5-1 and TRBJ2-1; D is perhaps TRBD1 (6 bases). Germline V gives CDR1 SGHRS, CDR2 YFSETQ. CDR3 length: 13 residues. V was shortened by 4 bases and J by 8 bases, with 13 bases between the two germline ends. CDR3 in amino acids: CASSLGTGYEQFF. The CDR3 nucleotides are TGCGCCAGCAGCCTAGGAACAGGGTATGAGCAGTTCTTC.